These T cell receptor beta chains were read from a single sample in a study of T cells in Graves' hyperthyroidism and ophthalmopathy. MiXCR, run by TCRdb on the multiplex PCR reads, gives a single entry per CDR3 protein. The sample carries 270,000 or so distinct CDR3 sequences, about 16% recorded once. The material sequenced was blood. These receptors were collected from a woman aged 45-59 years with Graves' hyperthyroidism that later progressed to Graves' ophthalmopathy. Both conserved end residues are part of each CDR3. The D gene is left open where the match is weak. Only some rows state a clone size, as once, few, many or a class for expanded clones.

>TRBV20-1|TRBJ1-2|-|many
TGCGCCGGGGGAGGGGACGACTATGGCTACACCTTC
CAGGGDDYGYTF
>TRBV3-1|TRBJ2-2|-|many
TGTGCCAGCAGCCAAGATCGGGGGTGGAGCGGGGAGCTGTTTTTT
CASSQDRGWSGELFF
>TRBV3-1|TRBJ1-3|-|-
TGTGCCAGCAGCCAAGAAAGAGGAAACACCATATATTTT
CASSQERGNTIYF
>TRBV6-5|TRBJ2-7|-|few
TGTGCCAGCAGTTACTCAGGGCTGGAGAGGAGCGAGCAGTACTTC
CASSYSGLERSEQYF
>TRBV28|TRBJ2-1|-|-
TGTGCCAGCAGCAGCCCCGTGGAGGGGGAGGCGTACAATGAGCAGTTCTTC
CASSSPVEGEAYNEQFF
>TRBV10-1|TRBJ2-1|TRBD1|-
TGCGCCAGCAGTGGCGGGGCCCAACAGGGGGAGAAAAGAGAGCAGTTCTTC
CASSGGAQQGEKREQFF
>TRBV5-1|TRBJ1-1|-|many
TGCGCCAGCAGCGCGACAGCTTTCATGAACACTGAAGCTTTCTTT
CASSATAFMNTEAFF
>TRBV10-2|TRBJ1-6|TRBD1|-
TGCGCCAGCGGAGGACAGGCCCAGGGATCACCCCTCCACTTT
CASGGQAQGSPLHF
>TRBV5-1|TRBJ1-1|-|-
TGCGCCAGCAGCTTGACACAAACGAACACTGAAGCTTTCTTT
CASSLTQTNTEAFF
>TRBV27|TRBJ2-1|-|many
TGTGCCAGCAGTTTATCCCCCGACGGATCCTACAATGAGCAGTTCTTC
CASSLSPDGSYNEQFF
>TRBV3-1|TRBJ2-5|TRBD2|-
TGTGCCAGCAGCCATCGGACTAGCGGGACTGGGTACCAAGAGACCCAGTACTTC
CASSHRTSGTGYQETQYF
>TRBV18|TRBJ2-5|-|-
TGTGCCAGCTCACCAGAGGGGACTGCGGGAGAGACCCAGTACTTC
CASSPEGTAGETQYF
>TRBV18|TRBJ1-2|-|many
TGTGCCAGCTCAGAGAAGAATAACTATGGCTACACCTTC
CASSEKNNYGYTF
>TRBV7-3|TRBJ2-7|-|many
TGTGCCAGCAGCTCCGCCCCTAGCAGTGTCGGCGAGCAGTACTTC
CASSSAPSSVGEQYF
>TRBV19|TRBJ2-7|-|-
TGTGCCAGTAGTATAAGGGGCGGGACCCCCCCCTACGAGCAGTACTTC
CASSIRGGTPPYEQYF
>TRBV27|TRBJ2-4|-|few
TGTGCCAGCAGTTCACACAGGGGGGGCCAGGGGTACTTC
CASSSHRGGQGYF
>TRBV5-1|TRBJ2-2|TRBD1|few
TGCGCCAGCAGCTTTCAGAGGACAGGGTCTGGGGGCACCGGGGAGCTGTTTTTT
CASSFQRTGSGGTGELFF
>TRBV4-1|TRBJ1-1|TRBD1|-
TGCGCCAGCAGCCACGACAGGGGTTGGACTGAAGCTTTCTTT
CASSHDRGWTEAFF
>TRBV5-4|TRBJ1-5|-|few
TGTGCCAACCCGGGAATCAATCAGCCCCAGCATTTT
CANPGINQPQHF
>TRBV6-2/TRBV6-3|TRBJ1-4|-|-
TGTGCCAGCAGTGACCCGGTCCCTTTTTCTGAAAAACTGTTTTTT
CASSDPVPFSEKLFF
>TRBV27|TRBJ2-7|-|few
TGTGCCAGCAGTCGCCGGGACTGGGCCAGCACCTACGAGCAGTACTTC
CASSRRDWASTYEQYF
>TRBV6-1|TRBJ1-1|-|many
TGTGCCAGCAGTCACCTGGGTGGGGCAACTGAAGCTTTCTTT
CASSHLGGATEAFF
>TRBV24-1|TRBJ1-5|-|many
TGTGCCACCAGCCCCTCGGCGGGGCGGACAAGCAATCAGCCCCAGCATTTT
CATSPSAGRTSNQPQHF
>TRBV5-1|TRBJ2-7|-|-
TGCGCCAGCAGCTTGTCGGGTTTGTTATCCTACGAGCAGTACTTC
CASSLSGLLSYEQYF
>TRBV11-2|TRBJ2-5|-|many
TGTGCCAGCAGCCCCCGAGGGGGGCCTTACTCCCAAGAGACCCAGTACTTC
CASSPRGGPYSQETQYF
>TRBV18|TRBJ1-1|-|many
TGTGCCAGCTCACCGGAATACTCGGGCACTGAAGCTTTCTTT
CASSPEYSGTEAFF
>TRBV2|TRBJ2-1|-|many
TGTGCCAGCAGTGAAGCAGCGCCGACCTACAATGAGCAGTTCTTC
CASSEAAPTYNEQFF
>TRBV28|TRBJ1-5|-|many
TGTGCCAGCAGTTCCCATGGGAGGTACAATCAGCCCCAGCATTTT
CASSSHGRYNQPQHF
>TRBV9|TRBJ2-7|TRBD1|-
TGTGCCAGCAGCGTAGGAGGACAGGGGGCGAGGTACGAGCAGTACTTC
CASSVGGQGARYEQYF
>TRBV29-1|TRBJ2-7|-|many
TGCAGCGTTGCACCCCGACCCTACGAGCAGTACTTC
CSVAPRPYEQYF
>TRBV7-6|TRBJ2-5|TRBD2|-
TGTGCCAGCAGTCCCAGCGGGAGGGAACAAGAGACCCAGTACTTC
CASSPSGREQETQYF
>TRBV7-9|TRBJ1-4|-|many
TGTGCCAGCAGCTTAGACCTGACTGAAAAACTGTTTTTT
CASSLDLTEKLFF
>TRBV7-2|TRBJ2-3|-|-
TGTGCCAGCGGGGTTAGGCGGGGAAGCACAGATACGCAGTATTTT
CASGVRRGSTDTQYF